A single sample is the source of the 15 T cell receptor beta chains below, sequenced in a study of T cells after yellow fever vaccination. Each CDR3 protein gets one entry after TCRdb re-called the 5' RACE reads with MiXCR. The sample carries approximately 300,000 distinct CDR3 sequences, around 6.8% recorded once. Sequenced material: PBMCs, taken approximately 40 days after the first yellow fever vaccination. These receptors all come from a man in his late teens or twenties who received the YFV17D yellow fever vaccine.

There are many counts of this clonotype. The V gene is TRBV29-1, the J gene TRBJ2-3, with D possibly TRBD2 on 5 matching bases. Trimming removed 0 bases from V and 8 bases from J, with 12 bases in between. This CDR3 comprises 13 residues. Germline V gene data show CDR1 as SQVTM and CDR2 as ANQGSEA. The CDR3 region is CSVEEEEGGTQYF. Written as DNA, the CDR3 is TGCAGCGTTGAAGAAGAAGAAGGAGGTACGCAGTATTTT.

This sequence joins TRBV29-1 and TRBJ2-7; D gene ambiguous. Germline CDR1 SQVTM, CDR2 ANQGSEA. The germline V and J ends were trimmed by 3 bases and 1 base, with 10 bases remaining between them. The CDR3 runs to 13 residues. The CDR3 reads CSVEAGPSYEQYF. For the CDR3, the DNA is TGCAGCGTTGAGGCAGGACCTTCCTACGAGCAGTACTTC.

The chain links TRBV7-2 to TRBJ2-1; possibly TRBD1 for D (6 bases). V dropped 3 bases and J dropped 10 bases, with 16 bases sitting between them. The CDR3 totals 14 residues. Germline CDR1 SGHTA, CDR2 FQGNSA. In nucleotides, the CDR3 is TGTGCCAGCAGCTTCTTGTCAGGGGTCAGGGAGCAGTTCTTC. Translation: CASSFLSGVREQFF.

In this sample, this clonotype turned up many times. The V and J genes are TRBV7-2 and TRBJ2-2; 10 bases map to TRBD2. CDR1 and CDR2 (germline): SGHTA, FQGNSA. The CDR3 spans 13 residues. The DNA of the CDR3 is TGTGCTAAAGCGGGGGGGCATGGCGGGGAGCTGTTTTTT. Protein: CAKAGGHGGELFF.

This clonotype was counted only a few times. The CDR3 loop reads CASSYLDRGYGYTF. The CDR3 DNA reads as TGTGCCAGCAGTTACCTCGACAGGGGGTATGGCTACACCTTC. This chain joins TRBV6-5 and TRBJ1-2; TRBD1 matches 9 bases. After removal of 2 bases from V and 5 bases from J, the junction contained 3 bases not matched to a gene. CDR3 length: 14 amino acids. CDR1 MNHEY and CDR2 SVGAGI come from the germline V gene.

This chain links TRBV2 with TRBJ2-1, with TRBD2 matching 8 bases. The CDR3 is made up of 16 amino acids. V lost 5 bases, J lost 6 bases, and 12 bases stayed unmatched. Germline V gives CDR1 SNHLY, CDR2 FYNNEI. CDR3 amino acids: CASSQPPGLGGNEQFF. DNA for the CDR3: TGTGCCAGCAGTCAACCACCGGGACTAGGGGGCAATGAGCAGTTCTTC.

This clonotype was counted only a few times. An end of the junction differs from the germline gene, which may be a read error. The rearrangement joins TRBV14 to TRBJ2-7; D is possibly TRBD2 (6 bases). The CDR3 spans 14 residues. Looked up from germline, CDR1 is SGHDN and CDR2 is FVKESK. The CDR3 reads CASRQGGESYEQYF. The CDR3 bases are TGTGCCAGCAGGCAAGGAGGGGAGTCCTACGAGCAGTACTTC.

Ten or more counts support this clonotype. V gene TRBV18 combines with J gene TRBJ1-2, with 8 bases matching TRBD1. The CDR3 extends over 14 amino acids. V gave up 0 bases and J gave up 8 bases; unmatched junction bases: 5. Germline CDR1 KGHSH, CDR2 LQKENI. The CDR3 loop reads CASSPPLQGDGYTF. CDR3 nucleotides: TGTGCCAGCTCACCACCCCTACAGGGGGACGGCTACACCTTC.

V and J are TRBV7-2 and TRBJ1-2; TRBD1 matches 7 bases. The CDR3 totals 17 residues. Losses at the gene ends were 6 bases for V and 5 bases for J; bases not matched to a gene: 18. The V gene's germline CDR1 is SGHTA and CDR2 FQGNSA. The CDR3 DNA is TGTGCCAGCAGAGGCGTTTCACAGGGGACTTTTGTGTATGGCTACACCTTC. Translating it yields CASRGVSQGTFVYGYTF.

This clonotype has at least ten counts. The gene calls are TRBV7-8 and TRBJ2-1, with D hard to call. CDR3 length: 11 residues. The germline V and J ends were trimmed by 5 bases and 10 bases, with 9 bases remaining between them. Germline lookup yields CDR1 SGHVS and CDR2 FQNEAQ. In DNA, the CDR3 is TGTGCCAGCAGCCCATTCGGGGAGCAGTTCTTC. This gives the protein CASSPFGEQFF.

The chain has TRBV3-1 and TRBJ1-6, with D unclear. Germline loops: CDR1 LGHDT, CDR2 YNNKEL (reference sequence). This CDR3 is built from 13 residues. Trimming removed 4 bases from V and 7 bases from J, with 8 bases in between. CDR3: CASSPSLNSPLHF. Here the CDR3 DNA reads TGTGCCAGCAGCCCCTCGTTGAATTCACCCCTCCACTTT. The full variable domain, in which reference TRBV3-1 and TRBJ1-6 provide the parts outside the CDR3, is DTAVSQTPKYLVTQMGNDKSIKCEQNLGHDTMYWYKQDSKKFLKIMFSYNNKELIINETVPNRFSPKSPDKAHLNLHINSLELGDSAVYFCASSPSLNSPLHFGNGTRLTVT.

The sample holds a few counts of this clonotype. The chain recombines TRBV20-1 with TRBJ2-7, with TRBD1 as a possible D gene (6 bases). From germline, CDR1 is DFQATT and CDR2 SNEGSKA (reference sequence). Trimming stripped 8 bases from V and 5 bases from J, with 25 bases between. The CDR3 is made up of 15 amino acids. The CDR3 here is CSSSSRTDPFDEQYF. In nucleotides, the CDR3 is TGCAGTTCAAGTAGTAGGACAGACCCCTTTGACGAGCAGTACTTC.

This clonotype was seen only a few times. The chain couples TRBV27 to TRBJ2-3, with 9 bases lining up with TRBD2. Germline V gene sequence: CDR1 MNHEY, CDR2 SMNVEV (reference sequence). This CDR3 is built from 17 residues. Trimming removed 6 bases from V and 1 base from J; junction bases left unmatched: 11. CDR3 sequence: CASRKRGAGGGTDTQYF. DNA for the CDR3: TGTGCCAGCAGAAAAAGGGGAGCGGGGGGAGGCACAGATACGCAGTATTTT.

This clonotype was observed at least ten times. The chain links TRBV20-1 to TRBJ1-1; unclear D gene. V was pared by 3 bases and J by 4 bases, with 18 bases between. The CDR3 loop spans 15 amino acids. Looked up from germline, CDR1 is DFQATT and CDR2 is SNEGSKA (reference sequence). CDR3 in DNA: TGCAGTGCTAGTCCAACGGCCGTGTGGAGCACTGAAGCTTTCTTT. Amino acids: CSASPTAVWSTEAFF.

DNA for the CDR3: TGTGCCAGCAGTTTTGGGGGGGGGAACAATGAAAAACTGTTTTTT. This gives the protein CASSFGGGNNEKLFF. The chain is built from TRBV28 and TRBJ1-4, with TRBD1 as a possible D gene (5 bases). V was shortened by 3 bases and J by 5 bases, with 13 bases between the two germline ends. Looked up from germline, CDR1 is MDHEN and CDR2 is SYDVKM. This CDR3 region has 15 residues.